One and the same sample provided the 31 T cell receptor beta chains below, sequenced in a study of T cells after yellow fever vaccination. TCRdb re-derived calls from the 5' RACE reads in MiXCR, one entry per CDR3 protein. The data hold 450,000 to 600,000 distinct CDR3 sequences, with about a sixth observed a single time. The sample was PBMCs, taken 4 to 5 days after the first yellow fever vaccination. All receptors derive from a man between 18 and 35 years old who received the YFV17D yellow fever vaccine.

The J gene is TRBJ2-1, the V gene TRBV20-1; TRBD2 matches at 7 bases. CDR3 length equals 15 residues. V dropped 1 base and J dropped 2; count of bases not matched to a gene: 5. Germline loops: CDR1 DFQATT, CDR2 SNEGSKA (reference sequence). The CDR3 spells CSARGTGTTYNEQFF. For the CDR3, the DNA is TGCAGTGCTAGAGGAACTGGGACTACCTACAATGAGCAGTTCTTC.

The CDR3 region is CASKGEGAINTEAFF. The CDR3 bases are TGTGCCAGCAAAGGTGAGGGGGCGATCAACACTGAAGCTTTCTTT. The chain employs TRBV9 and TRBJ1-1; 7 nucleotides match TRBD1. V lost 6 bases to trimming and J lost 2 bases; unmatched junction nucleotides: 10. CDR3 length equals 15 residues. CDR1 and CDR2 from the germline V gene are SGDLS and YYNGEE.

This chain joins TRBV25-1 and TRBJ1-2; 9 nucleotides agree with TRBD1. The length of the CDR3 is 13 residues. The germline V gene has CDR1 MGHDK and CDR2 SYGVNS. The trim removed 8 bases at V and 7 bases at J, leaving 8 bases unmatched. The CDR3 loop is CASETGTGSGYTF. CDR3 coding DNA: TGTGCCAGCGAAACCGGGACAGGGTCTGGCTACACCTTC.

The chain employs TRBV7-9 and TRBJ2-3; 9 bases match TRBD2. The V gene end was trimmed by 1 base and the J gene end by 5 bases; junction bases not matched to a gene: 4. CDR1 is SEHNR, CDR2 FQNEAQ, per germline (reference sequence). There are 15 residues in the CDR3. The CDR3 loop is CASSLGSGGLDTQYF. As DNA, the CDR3 is TGTGCCAGCAGCTTAGGTAGCGGGGGCCTAGATACGCAGTATTTT.

The V and J genes are TRBV12-3 or TRBV12-4 and TRBJ1-6; 8 nucleotides agree with TRBD1. The CDR3 has 14 amino acids. The V segment lost 5 bases and the J segment 9 bases; nucleotides outside the gene matches: 6. CDR3 protein: CASSPDRGGSPLHF. The CDR3 DNA follows: TGTGCCAGCAGTCCCGACAGGGGTGGTTCACCCCTCCACTTT.

This rearrangement joins TRBV19 to TRBJ1-4, with 8 bases identical to TRBD1. Germline V gene data show CDR1 as LNHDA and CDR2 as SQIVND (reference sequence). The V segment lost 9 bases and the J segment 8 bases; nucleotides outside the gene matches: 14. CDR3 length equals 15 residues. CDR3: CASSTWTGRGEKLFF. CDR3 coding DNA: TGTGCCAGCTCAACTTGGACAGGGAGAGGAGAAAAACTGTTTTTT.

V and J are TRBV4-2 and TRBJ1-4, with D possibly TRBD1 on 6 matching bases. The germline V and J ends were trimmed by 1 base and 8 bases, with 17 bases remaining between them. CDR3 length: 16 residues. CDR1 and CDR2 from the germline V gene are LGHNA and YNFKEQ. The CDR3 sequence is CASSQVPSGGQEKLFF. CDR3 sequence (DNA): TGTGCCAGCAGCCAAGTTCCCTCTGGGGGGCAGGAAAAACTGTTTTTT.

The chain combines TRBV5-1 with TRBJ2-3, with 10 bases that match TRBD2. The V and J ends lost 5 bases and 6 bases, in that order; junction bases with no gene match: 6. There are 14 residues in the CDR3. Germline values: CDR1 SGHRS, CDR2 YFSETQ. CDR3: CASRLAGNLDTQYF. The CDR3, as DNA: TGCGCCAGCAGACTAGCGGGGAATTTGGATACGCAGTATTTT.

This chain links TRBV7-8 with TRBJ1-6; 8 bases are a match to TRBD1. CDR3 length: 15 residues. V was pared by 5 bases and J by 10 bases, with 10 bases of the junction left unmatched. CDR1 is SGHVS and CDR2 is FQNEAQ in the germline V gene. The CDR3 DNA reads as TGTGCCAGCAGCCGCCCAACAGGGGGACAATCACCCCTCCACTTT. It specifies CASSRPTGGQSPLHF.

The table lists this clonotype with a few counts. The J gene is TRBJ2-2, the V gene TRBV7-2; 11 bases map to TRBD1. The CDR3 is 14 residues long. Germline values: CDR1 SGHTA, CDR2 FQGNSA. V trimming: 4 bases; J trimming: 6 bases; junction bases outside the gene matches: 1. The CDR3 DNA is TGTGCCAGCAGCTGGGGACAGGGGGCCGGGGAGCTGTTTTTT. As protein: CASSWGQGAGELFF.

This sequence joins TRBV29-1 and TRBJ2-7, with 9 bases lining up with TRBD1. The germline CDR1 and CDR2 sequences are SQVTM and ANQGSEA. The trim removed 6 bases at V and 6 bases at J, leaving 6 bases unmatched. CDR3 length: 12 residues. Written as DNA, the CDR3 is TGCAGCGTAGTCCGGGACAGGGCCGAGCAGTACTTC. Protein product: CSVVRDRAEQYF.

V usage is TRBV6-5 and J usage is TRBJ2-5, with 7 bases lining up with TRBD1. The V segment lost 2 bases and the J segment 4 bases; nucleotides outside the gene matches: 7. The CDR3 covers 15 residues. Germline lookup yields CDR1 MNHEY and CDR2 SVGAGI. This CDR3 reads CASSYQGAGGETQYF. CDR3 DNA: TGTGCCAGCAGTTACCAGGGAGCAGGGGGAGAGACCCAGTACTTC.

This clonotype has more than one count but fewer than ten. This chain joins TRBV12-3 or TRBV12-4 and TRBJ1-1; possible D gene TRBD1, 5 bases. The CDR3 is made up of 13 amino acids. With 5 bases removed from V and 5 bases from J, the gap between germline ends came to 12 bases. In DNA form, the CDR3 reads TGTGCCAGCAGTCCCCCCAGACAGACTGAAGCTTTCTTT. Residues: CASSPPRQTEAFF.

This clonotype was counted a few times. At one boundary the junction diverges from the germline segment, which might be a read error. The chain recombines TRBV20-1 with TRBJ1-5; a possible D gene is TRBD1 (6 bases). The CDR3 length is 15 residues. Germline CDR1 reads DFQATT; CDR2 reads SNEGSKA (reference sequence). The CDR3 coding sequence is TGCAGTGCCAGAGAGGGGGAGACCGCTAATCAGCCCCAGCATTTT. As protein: CSAREGETANQPQHF.

The rearrangement uses TRBV29-1 and TRBJ2-1, with a possible D match to TRBD1 (6 bases). Germline CDR1 and CDR2: SQVTM and ANQGSEA. The CDR3 runs 17 residues. V was trimmed by 1 base and J by 0 bases, leaving 16 bases between them. As DNA, the CDR3 is TGCAGCGTTGAAGGAGGGACAACCCCAAGCTCCTACAATGAGCAGTTCTTC. Its protein is CSVEGGTTPSSYNEQFF.

This clonotype was recorded a few times. This chain joins TRBV10-3 and TRBJ1-2, with 7 bases identical to TRBD1. V shed 0 bases and J 0 bases; nucleotides not matched to a gene: 7. The CDR3 contains 17 residues. CDR1 ENHRY and CDR2 SYGVKD come from the germline V gene. CDR3 protein: CAISESIKGAANYGYTF. The CDR3 DNA reads as TGTGCCATCAGTGAGTCGATAAAGGGGGCGGCTAACTATGGCTACACCTTC.

There are a few counts of this clonotype. CDR3 residues: CASSDKREVQPQHF. In nucleotides, the CDR3 is TGTGCCAGCAGTGACAAGAGGGAAGTCCAGCCCCAGCATTTT. V is TRBV2 and J is TRBJ1-5; D is undetermined. With 3 bases removed from V and 7 bases from J, the gap between germline ends came to 13 bases. Germline CDR1 reads SNHLY; CDR2 reads FYNNEI. The CDR3 has 14 residues. The full variable domain, completed using reference TRBV2 and TRBJ1-5, is EPEVTQTPSHQVTQMGQEVILRCVPISNHLYFYWYRQILGQKVEFLVSFYNNEISEKSEIFDDQFSVERPDGSNFTLKIRSTKLEDSAMYFCASSDKREVQPQHFGDGTRLSIL.

This clonotype has a handful of counts. The J gene is TRBJ1-5, the V gene TRBV20-1; possibly TRBD1 for D (5 bases). The CDR3 sequence is 11 residues long. The germline V gene has CDR1 DFQATT and CDR2 SNEGSKA (reference sequence). The V and J ends lost 5 bases and 11 bases respectively, with 13 bases between them. CDR3 protein: CSAQPGGAQHF. CDR3 in DNA: TGCAGTGCTCAACCGGGAGGGGCCCAGCATTTT.

This chain connects TRBV20-1 to TRBJ1-5; D uncertain. Per the germline V gene, CDR1 is DFQATT and CDR2 is SNEGSKA (reference sequence). This CDR3 has 15 residues. V was pared by 5 bases and J by 5 bases, with 19 bases between. CDR3 sequence: CSAYFKAGFDQPQHF. In DNA form, the CDR3 reads TGCAGTGCTTATTTCAAAGCCGGTTTTGATCAGCCCCAGCATTTT.

This chain connects TRBV14 to TRBJ1-4; no reliable D call. The germline V and J ends were trimmed by 0 bases and 4 bases, with 15 bases remaining between them. Per germline, CDR1 SGHDN and CDR2 FVKESK. The CDR3 consists of 17 residues. CDR3 in amino acids: CASSQDRRPPLNEKLFF. CDR3 DNA sequence: TGTGCCAGCAGCCAAGATCGCAGACCCCCTCTTAATGAAAAACTGTTTTTT.

The chain carries TRBV5-4 and TRBJ2-5, with 9 bases matching TRBD2. The CDR3 consists of 14 residues. J lost 4 bases, V lost 4 bases, and 5 bases had no gene match. The germline V gene has CDR1 SGHNT and CDR2 YYREEE (reference sequence). CDR3 DNA sequence: TGTGCCAGCAGCCCTCCGGGACTAGCAGAGACCCAGTACTTC. This encodes CASSPPGLAETQYF.

This clonotype was counted between two and nine times. V usage is TRBV6-1 and J usage is TRBJ2-7, with D possibly TRBD1 on 5 matching bases. V gave up 5 bases and J gave up 0 bases, with 14 bases separating them. Germline V gene sequence: CDR1 MNHNS, CDR2 SASEGT. The CDR3 has 15 residues. The CDR3 DNA follows: TGTGCCAGCAGTCCTCGCCAGGGTCCCTCCTACGAGCAGTACGTC. This codes for CASSPRQGPSYEQYV.

This clonotype was seen more than once but under ten times. The CDR3 region is CATSRDGTGAATDTQYF. CDR3 in DNA: TGTGCCACCAGCAGAGATGGGACAGGGGCCGCCACAGATACGCAGTATTTT. The chain recombines TRBV15 with TRBJ2-3; 10 bases are shared with TRBD1. The CDR3 has 17 residues. Germline V gene data show CDR1 as LNHNV and CDR2 as YYDKDF (reference sequence). V shed 0 bases, J shed 2 bases, and the junction held 5 bases outside the gene matches.

V and J are TRBV10-3 and TRBJ2-1; D is perhaps TRBD2 (6 bases). V was shortened by 2 bases and J by 8 bases, with 10 bases between the two germline ends. The CDR3 has 13 amino acids. Germline assignment: CDR1 ENHRY and CDR2 SYGVKD. This chain's CDR3 is CAISEIGGDEQFF. The CDR3 nucleotides are TGTGCCATCAGTGAGATAGGAGGGGATGAGCAGTTCTTC.

The genes are TRBV6-2 or TRBV6-3 and TRBJ2-7, with 9 bases matching TRBD1. V dropped 4 bases and J dropped 0; count of bases not matched to a gene: 10. CDR1 and CDR2 from the germline V gene are MNHEY and SVGEGT. The CDR3 covers 17 residues. The CDR3 spells CASSSLFRDRDSYEQYF. CDR3 DNA sequence: TGTGCCAGCAGTTCCCTTTTCCGGGACAGGGACTCCTACGAGCAGTACTTC.

The gene calls are TRBV27 and TRBJ2-3; the D gene could be TRBD1 or TRBD2 (5 bases each). Trimming pared 5 bases from V and 1 base from J, leaving 19 bases between. From germline, CDR1 is MNHEY and CDR2 SMNVEV (reference sequence). The CDR3 runs 17 residues. CDR3 sequence: CASSPPTRGPGTDTQYF. CDR3 bases: TGTGCCAGCAGTCCGCCTACGAGGGGTCCTGGCACAGATACGCAGTATTTT.

This clonotype was seen more than once but under ten times. This chain connects TRBV12-3 or TRBV12-4 to TRBJ1-2; no clear D. Trimming removed 6 bases at V and 7 bases at J, with 18 bases between. This CDR3 spans 14 amino acids. The CDR3 spells CASSLGGSESGYTF. CDR3 nucleotides: TGTGCCAGCAGCCTGGGCGGTTCCGAAAGTGGCTACACCTTC.

The rearrangement links TRBV6-5 to TRBJ2-2; 7 bases align to TRBD2. Trimming cost V 2 bases and J 6 bases; bases outside gene matches: 9. This CDR3 contains 16 residues. Per germline, CDR1 MNHEY and CDR2 SVGAGI. CDR3 amino acids: CASSYGEKGLAGELFF. CDR3 nucleotide sequence: TGTGCCAGCAGTTACGGGGAAAAAGGACTAGCCGGGGAGCTGTTTTTT.

As to this clonotype: With a much larger clone just one base away, this may be a read error. V usage is TRBV6-2 or TRBV6-3 and J usage is TRBJ2-1; weak D call: TRBD1 (6 bases). CDR3 size: 16 residues. The germline V gene encodes CDR1 MNHEY and CDR2 SVGEGT. Trimming cost V 5 bases and J 0 bases, with 14 bases left between them. CDR3 in amino acids: CASSPNREGSYNEQFF. The CDR3, as DNA: TGTGCCAGCAGTCCCAACAGGGAAGGCTCCTACAATGAGCAGTTCTTC.

This clonotype has ten or more counts. The V gene is TRBV7-8, the J gene TRBJ2-7, with 8 bases matching TRBD1. Trimming at V came to 5 bases and at J to 2 bases, leaving 5 bases not matched to a gene. Germline-derived CDR1 and CDR2 are SGHVS and FQNEAQ. This CDR3 contains 14 residues. The CDR3 nucleotides are TGTGCCAGCAGCGTCGGACAGGGTGCCTACGAGCAGTACTTC. The encoded protein is CASSVGQGAYEQYF.

This chain links TRBV5-1 with TRBJ2-5; D is uncertain. Germline V gene lookup returns CDR1 SGHRS and CDR2 YFSETQ. The germline V and J ends were trimmed by 6 bases and 2 bases, with 14 bases remaining between them. The CDR3 loop spans 14 amino acids. The CDR3 spells CASKNINSQETQYF. Written as DNA, the CDR3 is TGCGCCAGCAAAAACATTAACAGTCAAGAGACCCAGTACTTC.